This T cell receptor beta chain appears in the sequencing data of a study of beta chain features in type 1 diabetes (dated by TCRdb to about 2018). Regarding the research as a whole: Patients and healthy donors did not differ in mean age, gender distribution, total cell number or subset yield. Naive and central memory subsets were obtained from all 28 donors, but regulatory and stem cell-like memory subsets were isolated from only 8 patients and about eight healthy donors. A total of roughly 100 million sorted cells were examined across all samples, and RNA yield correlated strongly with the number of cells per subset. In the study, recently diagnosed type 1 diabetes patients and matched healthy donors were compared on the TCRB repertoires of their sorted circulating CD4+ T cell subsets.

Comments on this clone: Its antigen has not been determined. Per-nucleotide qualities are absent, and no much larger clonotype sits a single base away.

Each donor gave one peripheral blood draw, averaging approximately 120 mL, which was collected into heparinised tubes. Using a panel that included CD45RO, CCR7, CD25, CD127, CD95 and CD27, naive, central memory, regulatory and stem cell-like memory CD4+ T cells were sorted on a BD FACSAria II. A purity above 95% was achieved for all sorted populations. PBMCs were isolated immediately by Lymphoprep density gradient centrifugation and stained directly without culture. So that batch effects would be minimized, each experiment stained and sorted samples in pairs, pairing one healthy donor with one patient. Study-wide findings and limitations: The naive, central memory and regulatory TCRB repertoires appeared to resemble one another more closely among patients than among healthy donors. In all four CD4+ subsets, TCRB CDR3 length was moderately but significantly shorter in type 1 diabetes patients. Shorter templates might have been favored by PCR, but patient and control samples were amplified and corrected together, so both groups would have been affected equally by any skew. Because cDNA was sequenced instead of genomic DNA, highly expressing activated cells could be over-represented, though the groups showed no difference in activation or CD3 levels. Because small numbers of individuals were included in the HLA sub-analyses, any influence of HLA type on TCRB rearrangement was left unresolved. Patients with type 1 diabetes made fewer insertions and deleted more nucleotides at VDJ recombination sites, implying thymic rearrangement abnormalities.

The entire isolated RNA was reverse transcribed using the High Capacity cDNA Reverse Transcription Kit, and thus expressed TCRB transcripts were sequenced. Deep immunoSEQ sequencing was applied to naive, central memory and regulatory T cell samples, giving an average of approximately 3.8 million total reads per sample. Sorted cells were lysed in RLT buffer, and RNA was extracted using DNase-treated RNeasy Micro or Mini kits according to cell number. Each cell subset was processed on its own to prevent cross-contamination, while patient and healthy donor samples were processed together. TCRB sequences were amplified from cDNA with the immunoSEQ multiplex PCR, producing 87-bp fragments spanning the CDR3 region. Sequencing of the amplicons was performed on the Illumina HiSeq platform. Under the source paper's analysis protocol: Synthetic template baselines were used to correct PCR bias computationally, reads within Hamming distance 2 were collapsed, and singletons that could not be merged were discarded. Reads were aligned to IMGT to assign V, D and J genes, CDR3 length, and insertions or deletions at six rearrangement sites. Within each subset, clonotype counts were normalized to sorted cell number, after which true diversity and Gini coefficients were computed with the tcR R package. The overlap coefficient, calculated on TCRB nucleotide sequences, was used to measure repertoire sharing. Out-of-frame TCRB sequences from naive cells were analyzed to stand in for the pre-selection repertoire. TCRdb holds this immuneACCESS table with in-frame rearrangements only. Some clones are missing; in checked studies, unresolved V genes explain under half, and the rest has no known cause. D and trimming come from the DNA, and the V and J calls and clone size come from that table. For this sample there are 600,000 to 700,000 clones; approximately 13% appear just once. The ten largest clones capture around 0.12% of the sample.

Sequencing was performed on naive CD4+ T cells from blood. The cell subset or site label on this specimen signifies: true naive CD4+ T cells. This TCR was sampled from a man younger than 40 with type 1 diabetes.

Here the CDR3 is given as CASSGTSGGNYEQYF. The DNA is TGCGCCAGCAGCGGGACTAGCGGGGGCAACTACGAGCAGTACTTC. The receptor chain draws on TRBV5-1 and TRBJ2-7, with 14 junctional bases fitting TRBD2. The germline V gene provides CDR1 SGHRS and CDR2 YFSETQ. Including cysteine and phenylalanine, the CDR3 has 15 amino acids. CDR3 DNA only is kept here, 45 bases in frame from base 1. Trimming removed 4 bases from V and 3 bases from J; the gene matches leave 3 bases unexplained.